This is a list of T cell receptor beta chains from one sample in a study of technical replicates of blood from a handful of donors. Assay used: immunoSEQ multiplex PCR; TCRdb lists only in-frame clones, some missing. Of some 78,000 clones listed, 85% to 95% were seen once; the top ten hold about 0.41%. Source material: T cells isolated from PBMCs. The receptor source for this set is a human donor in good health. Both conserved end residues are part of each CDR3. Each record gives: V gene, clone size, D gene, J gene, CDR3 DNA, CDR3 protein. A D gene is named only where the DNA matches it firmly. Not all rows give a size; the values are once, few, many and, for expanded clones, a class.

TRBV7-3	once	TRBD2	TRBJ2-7	TGTGCCAGCAGCCAGGGACTAGCGGGAACCATACCGTACGAGCAGTACTTC	CASSQGLAGTIPYEQYF
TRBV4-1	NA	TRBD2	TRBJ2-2	TGCGCCAGCAGCTTACGCACTAGCGGGAGGGCCGGGGAGCTGTTTTTT	CASSLRTSGRAGELFF
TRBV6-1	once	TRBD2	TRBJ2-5	TGTGCCAGCAGTGAACTAGCGGGTCCCCAAGAGACCCAGTACTTC	CASSELAGPQETQYF
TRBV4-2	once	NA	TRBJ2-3	TGTGCCAGCAGCCAAGATACTATGGAGTCAGATACGCAGTATTTT	CASSQDTMESDTQYF
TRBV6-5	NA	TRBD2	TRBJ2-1	TGTGCCACCCGCACTAGCGGGAGCTCCTACAATGAGCAGTTCTTC	CATRTSGSSYNEQFF
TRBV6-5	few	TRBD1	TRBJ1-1	TGTGCCAGCAGTTACCCTAGGGGGCGGGGAACTGAAGCTTTCTTT	CASSYPRGRGTEAFF
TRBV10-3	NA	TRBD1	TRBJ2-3	TGTGCCATCAGCAGGACAGGCACGCAGTATTTT	CAISRTGTQYF
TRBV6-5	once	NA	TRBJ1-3	TGTGCCAGCAGTTACTCCCCACAGGGCTCTGGAAACACCATATATTTT	CASSYSPQGSGNTIYF
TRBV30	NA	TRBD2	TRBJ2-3	TGTGCCTGGAGGGGAGGGAGCGGAGATACGCAGTATTTT	CAWRGGSGDTQYF
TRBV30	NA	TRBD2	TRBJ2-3	TGTGCCTGGACGGGCCGGGACTACACAGATACGCAGTATTTT	CAWTGRDYTDTQYF
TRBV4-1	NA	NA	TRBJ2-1	TGCGCCAGCAGCCAAGAGTCGGGGGTAAACAATGAGCAGTTCTTC	CASSQESGVNNEQFF
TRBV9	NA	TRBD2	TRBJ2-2	TGTGCCAGCAGCCCCGGGCGGACTAGCGGGATTGGGTACGGGGAGCTGTTTTTT	CASSPGRTSGIGYGELFF
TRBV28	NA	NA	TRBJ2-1	TGTGCCAGCAGTCGGAGGGACCCGAGGGAGCAGTTCTTC	CASSRRDPREQFF
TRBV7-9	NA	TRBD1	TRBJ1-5	TGTGCCAGCAGCTTAGGGGGGACAGGGAATCAGCCCCAGCATTTT	CASSLGGTGNQPQHF
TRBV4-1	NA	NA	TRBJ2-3	TGCGCCAGCAGCCAGGGGACTCCCGGGGATACGCAGTATTTT	CASSQGTPGDTQYF
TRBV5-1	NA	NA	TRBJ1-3	TGCGCCAGCAGCGACAGCTCTGGAAACACCATATATTTT	CASSDSSGNTIYF
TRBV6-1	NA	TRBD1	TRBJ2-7	TGTGCCAGCAGGGAACGGACAGGGGGCCTTTCCGAGCAGTACTTC	CASRERTGGLSEQYF
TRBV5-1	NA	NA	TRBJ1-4	TGCGCCAGCAGCTTAGCGGGAGGAGAAGAAAAACTGTTTTTT	CASSLAGGEEKLFF
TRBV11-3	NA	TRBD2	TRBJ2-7	TGTGCCAGCAGCCCAGTGACTAGCGGATTCTCCTACGAGCAGTACTTC	CASSPVTSGFSYEQYF
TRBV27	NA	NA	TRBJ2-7	TGTGCCAGCAGTTCCCGTCAGGGGCCCTACGAGCAGTACTTC	CASSSRQGPYEQYF
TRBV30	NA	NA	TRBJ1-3	TGTGCCTGTTACCCGGGTGGAAACACCATATATTTT	CACYPGGNTIYF
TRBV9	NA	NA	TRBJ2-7	TGTGCCAGCAGCGTAGAACTCACTTACGAGCAGTACTTC	CASSVELTYEQYF
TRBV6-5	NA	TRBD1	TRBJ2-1	TGTGCCAGCAGTTACTCAGACAGGGGCAATGAGCAGTTCTTC	CASSYSDRGNEQFF
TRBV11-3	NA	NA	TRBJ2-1	TGTGCCAGCAGCTTAGATGCGATAGAGCAGTTCTTC	CASSLDAIEQFF
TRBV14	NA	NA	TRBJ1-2	TGTGCCAGCAGCCAAACGGGGTGGAATGGCTACACCTTC	CASSQTGWNGYTF
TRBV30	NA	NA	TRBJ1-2	TGTGCCTGGAGTGTAGAGCGGGTACGTGGATATGGCTACACCTTC	CAWSVERVRGYGYTF
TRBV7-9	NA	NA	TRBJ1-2	TGTGCCAGCTGCCCCGACGGAGGGCTAAACTATGGCTACACCTTC	CASCPDGGLNYGYTF
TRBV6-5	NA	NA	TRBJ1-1	TGTGCCAGCAGTTACCTCGGCGGCGGCACTGAAGCTTTCTTT	CASSYLGGGTEAFF
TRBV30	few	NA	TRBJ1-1	TGTGCCTGGATCAACAGGGTGGGGACTGAAGCTTTCTTT	CAWINRVGTEAFF
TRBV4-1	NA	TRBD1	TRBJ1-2	TGCGCCAGCAGCCCCGGGACAGGAGAGTATGGCTACACCTTC	CASSPGTGEYGYTF
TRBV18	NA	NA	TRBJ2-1	TGTGCCAGCTCACCAGAACAGACCGGGACTGGCGGTTACAATGAGCAGTTCTTC	CASSPEQTGTGGYNEQFF
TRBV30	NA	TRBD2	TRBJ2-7	TGTGCCTGGAGAGAAGCTAGCGGGTTCTACGAGCAGTACTTC	CAWREASGFYEQYF
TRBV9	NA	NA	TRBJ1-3	TGTGCCAGCAGCGTGCTCCAGGGATCTGGAAACACCATATATTTT	CASSVLQGSGNTIYF
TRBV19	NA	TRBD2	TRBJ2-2	TGTGCCAGTACACCAAGCGGGAGGGCCGCCGGGGAGCTGTTTTTT	CASTPSGRAAGELFF
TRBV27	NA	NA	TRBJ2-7	TGTGCCAGCAGTCCTACAGGGATTTGGTACGAGCAGTACTTC	CASSPTGIWYEQYF
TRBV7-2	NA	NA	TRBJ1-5	TGTGCCAGCAGCTTGGGGGACTCCTTTGGCAATCAGCCCCAGCATTTT	CASSLGDSFGNQPQHF
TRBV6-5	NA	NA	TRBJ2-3	TGTGCCAGCAGTTACTCACACCAAGGGGGTACAGATACGCAGTATTTT	CASSYSHQGGTDTQYF
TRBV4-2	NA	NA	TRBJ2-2	TGTGCCAGCAGCCAATTCCTCGGGACAACCACCGGGGAGCTGTTTTTT	CASSQFLGTTTGELFF
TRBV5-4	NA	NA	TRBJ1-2	TGTGCCAGCAGCTTGGGGAAGACAGTCAACGCTAACTATGGCTACACCTTC	CASSLGKTVNANYGYTF
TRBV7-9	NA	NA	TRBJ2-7	TGTGCCAGCAGCTTGGCCAACTACGAGCAGTACTTC	CASSLANYEQYF
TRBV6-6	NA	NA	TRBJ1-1	TGTGCCAGCAGCAGAACAGGGTCTGAAGCTTTCTTT	CASSRTGSEAFF
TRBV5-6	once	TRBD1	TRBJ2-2	TGTGCCAGCAGCCCGGGGACAGGAGCCTTGAACACCGGGGAGCTGTTTTTT	CASSPGTGALNTGELFF
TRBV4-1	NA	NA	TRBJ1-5	TGCGCCAGCAGCCAAGTGCTCCAGGAAAATCAGCCCCAGCATTTT	CASSQVLQENQPQHF
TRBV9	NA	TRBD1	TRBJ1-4	TGTGCCAGCAGCGTAGAGGGACAGGGCAATGAAAAACTGTTTTTT	CASSVEGQGNEKLFF
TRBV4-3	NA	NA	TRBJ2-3	TGCGCCAGCAGCCCAGACCTTGCGGGTAGCACAGATACGCAGTATTTT	CASSPDLAGSTDTQYF
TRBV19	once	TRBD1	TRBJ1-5	TGTGCCAGTAGTATTTGGGGGGACAGGCCCCCTAATCAGCCCCAGCATTTT	CASSIWGDRPPNQPQHF
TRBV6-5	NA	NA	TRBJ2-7	TGTGCCAGCAGTTACTCGTCGGGTTTGGTATACCACGAGCAGTACTTC	CASSYSSGLVYHEQYF
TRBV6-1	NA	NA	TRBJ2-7	TGTGCCAGCAGGATCGGGACTTCCTACGAGCAGTACTTC	CASRIGTSYEQYF
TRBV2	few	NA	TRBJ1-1	TGTGCCAGCAGTGAAGCCAGGGAAGCTTTCTTT	CASSEAREAFF
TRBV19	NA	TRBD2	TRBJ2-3	TGTGCCAGCACTCTAGCGGGAGGAACAGATACGCAGTATTTT	CASTLAGGTDTQYF
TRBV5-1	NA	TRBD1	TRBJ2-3	TGCGCCAGCAGCCAAGTACAGGGGTCGGATACGCAGTATTTT	CASSQVQGSDTQYF
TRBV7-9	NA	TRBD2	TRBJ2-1	TGTGCCAGCAGCTTAGAGCGGGAGTACAATGAGCAGTTCTTC	CASSLEREYNEQFF
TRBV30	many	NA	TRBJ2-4	TGTGCCTGGAGTGTTACTCTAGCCAAAAACATTCAGTACTTC	CAWSVTLAKNIQYF
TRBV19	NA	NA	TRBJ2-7	TGTGCCAGTAGTAGTCTCGGCGGATCCTACGAGCAGTACTTC	CASSSLGGSYEQYF
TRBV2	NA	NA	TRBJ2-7	TGTGCCAGCAGTGTTTCGAGAGATCAATACGAGCAGTACTTC	CASSVSRDQYEQYF
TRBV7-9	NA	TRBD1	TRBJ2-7	TGTGCCAGCAGCCTAAACGGACAGGGAAGGAACGAGCAGTACTTC	CASSLNGQGRNEQYF
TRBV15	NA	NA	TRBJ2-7	TGTGCCACCAGCCCCCAACAGGTCTACGAGCAGTACTTC	CATSPQQVYEQYF
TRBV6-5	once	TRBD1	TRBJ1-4	TGTGCCAGCAGGGATACAGGGGGTATAGAAAAACTGTTTTTT	CASRDTGGIEKLFF
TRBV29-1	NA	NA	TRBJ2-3	TGCAGCGTTGAAAAGGGAGCAGATACGCAGTATTTT	CSVEKGADTQYF